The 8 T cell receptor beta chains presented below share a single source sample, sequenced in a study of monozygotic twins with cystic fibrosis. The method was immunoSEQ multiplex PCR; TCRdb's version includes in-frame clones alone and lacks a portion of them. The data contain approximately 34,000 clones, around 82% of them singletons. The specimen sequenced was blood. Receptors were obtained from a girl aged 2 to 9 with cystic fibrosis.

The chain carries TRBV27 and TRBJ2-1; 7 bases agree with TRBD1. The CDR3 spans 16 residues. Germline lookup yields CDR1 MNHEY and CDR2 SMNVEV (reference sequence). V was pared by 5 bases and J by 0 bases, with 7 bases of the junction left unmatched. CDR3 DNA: TGTGCCAGCAGTACACGGGACAGTAGCTCCTACAATGAGCAGTTCTTC. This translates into CASSTRDSSSYNEQFF.

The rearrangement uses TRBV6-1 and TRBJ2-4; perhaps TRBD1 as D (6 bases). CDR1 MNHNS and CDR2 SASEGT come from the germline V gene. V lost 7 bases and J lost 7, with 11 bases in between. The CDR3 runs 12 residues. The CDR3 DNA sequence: TGTGCCAGCATGGCAGGGGCCAACATTCAGTACTTC. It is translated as CASMAGANIQYF.

The CDR3 is CASTIGGRNGYTF. The DNA for the CDR3 is TGTGCCAGCACTATCGGAGGGCGGAATGGCTACACCTTC. The genes are TRBV6-6 and TRBJ1-2; unclear D gene. The CDR3 is 13 residues long. Germline values: CDR1 MNHNY, CDR2 SVGAGI (reference sequence). The V end lost 7 bases, the J end lost 6 bases, and 15 bases lay between the germline ends.

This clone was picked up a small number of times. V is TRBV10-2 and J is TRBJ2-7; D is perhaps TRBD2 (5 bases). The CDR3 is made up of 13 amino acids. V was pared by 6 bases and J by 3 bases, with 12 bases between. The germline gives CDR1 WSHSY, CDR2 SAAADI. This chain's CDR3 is CASRKFSGYEQYF. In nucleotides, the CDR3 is TGCGCCAGCAGGAAATTCAGCGGCTACGAGCAGTACTTC.

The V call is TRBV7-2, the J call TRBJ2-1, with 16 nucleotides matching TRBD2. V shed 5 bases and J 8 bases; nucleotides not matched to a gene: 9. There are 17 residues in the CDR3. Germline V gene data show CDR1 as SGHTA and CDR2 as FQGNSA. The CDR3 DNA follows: TGTGCCAGCAGCCCCCAGGGACTAGCGGGGGGGCCCTATGAGCAGTTCTTC. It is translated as CASSPQGLAGGPYEQFF.

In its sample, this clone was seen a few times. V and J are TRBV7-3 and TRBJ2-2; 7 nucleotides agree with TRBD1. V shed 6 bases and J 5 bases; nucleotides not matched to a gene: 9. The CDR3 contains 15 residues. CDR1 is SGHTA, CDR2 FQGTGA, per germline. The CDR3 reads CASRDDRAKTGELFF. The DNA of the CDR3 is TGTGCCAGCAGGGATGACAGGGCAAAAACCGGGGAGCTGTTTTTT.

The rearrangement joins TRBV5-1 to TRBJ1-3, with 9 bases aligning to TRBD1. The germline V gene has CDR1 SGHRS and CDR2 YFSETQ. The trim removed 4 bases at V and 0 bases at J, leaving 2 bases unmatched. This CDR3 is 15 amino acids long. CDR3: CASSPGQGSGNTIYF. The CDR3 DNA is TGCGCCAGCAGCCCGGGACAGGGCTCTGGAAACACCATATATTTT.

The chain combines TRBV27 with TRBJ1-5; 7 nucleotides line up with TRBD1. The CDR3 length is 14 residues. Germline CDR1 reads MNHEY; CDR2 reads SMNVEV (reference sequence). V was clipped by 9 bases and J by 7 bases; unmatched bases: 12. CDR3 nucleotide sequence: TGTGCCAGTTCACGAGACAGGGCCCACCAGCCCCAGCATTTT. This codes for CASSRDRAHQPQHF.